The rows below give T cell receptor beta chains drawn from one sample of a study of CXCR3-negative and CXCR3-positive naive CD8 T cells. TCRdb re-analyzed the 5' RACE reads; it lists each CDR3 protein once, without DNA. The table lists around 34,000 distinct CDR3 sequences. Sequencing was done on a sample of memory CD8+ T cells from blood. The receptors shown here come from a human donor in good health. Some clones in this sample may be carry-over from other donors' samples. Both conserved end residues are part of each CDR3. The order of the fields is clone size, CDR3 length, J gene, V gene, CDR3 protein. Some rows mark clone size as missing; the rest say once, few, many or name a class of expanded clone.

abundance: .
len: 12
j_gene: TRBJ2-7
v_gene: TRBV5-1
CDR3aa: CASSLDLDEQYF

abundance: .
len: 13
j_gene: TRBJ1-2
v_gene: TRBV7-6
CDR3aa: CASSAAGRDGYTF

abundance: .
len: 16
j_gene: TRBJ2-7
v_gene: TRBV7-9
CDR3aa: CASSLSPLGGRYEQYF

abundance: .
len: 15
j_gene: TRBJ1-1
v_gene: TRBV28
CDR3aa: CAVEGQVKVNTEAFF

abundance: .
len: 13
j_gene: TRBJ2-7
v_gene: TRBV5-5
CDR3aa: CASSYRDHYEQYF

abundance: .
len: 16
j_gene: TRBJ2-1
v_gene: TRBV4-1
CDR3aa: CASSQEIAGGSGEQFF

abundance: .
len: 16
j_gene: TRBJ2-5
v_gene: TRBV29-1
CDR3aa: CSVGDFSLGGQETQYF

abundance: .
len: 14
j_gene: TRBJ2-4
v_gene: TRBV29-1
CDR3aa: CSVSQEVTKNIQYF

abundance: .
len: 14
j_gene: TRBJ2-1
v_gene: TRBV19
CDR3aa: CASKASFSYNEQFF

abundance: .
len: 12
j_gene: TRBJ2-7
v_gene: TRBV11-2
CDR3aa: CASSSGRNEQYF

abundance: .
len: 16
j_gene: TRBJ1-3
v_gene: TRBV5-6
CDR3aa: CASSLPGTGPGNTIYF

abundance: .
len: 12
j_gene: TRBJ1-1
v_gene: TRBV25-1
CDR3aa: CASSDRGTEAFF

abundance: large
len: 15
j_gene: TRBJ2-7
v_gene: TRBV28
CDR3aa: CASILSLGNVYEQYF

abundance: .
len: 15
j_gene: TRBJ2-3
v_gene: TRBV14
CDR3aa: CASSQDISGADTQYF

abundance: .
len: 12
j_gene: TRBJ1-1
v_gene: TRBV20-1
CDR3aa: CSAKVGTIEAFF

abundance: .
len: 16
j_gene: TRBJ2-3
v_gene: TRBV12-3/TRBV12-4
CDR3aa: CASSTTSGGPTDTQYF

abundance: .
len: 13
j_gene: TRBJ1-2
v_gene: TRBV29-1
CDR3aa: CSVWVSSDYGYTF

abundance: .
len: 19
j_gene: TRBJ1-6
v_gene: TRBV28
CDR3aa: CASSQSTLTFKGYNSPLHF

abundance: .
len: 15
j_gene: TRBJ2-3
v_gene: TRBV6-6
CDR3aa: CASSYGTENTDTQYF

abundance: .
len: 15
j_gene: TRBJ1-6
v_gene: TRBV6-4
CDR3aa: CASSESPNYNSPLHF